These 12 T cell receptor beta chains were all obtained from the same sample, sequenced in a study of T cell responses to AZD1222 COVID-19 vaccine. The table came from immunoSEQ multiplex PCR; TCRdb's copy has only in-frame clones and leaves some out. The sample records approximately 60,000 clones, 80% to 90% being singletons. The sequenced sample was peripheral blood, obtained 28 days after the second AZD1222 dose. These receptors were collected from an adult who received the AZD1222 COVID-19 vaccine.

This clone was seen only a few times. This chain joins TRBV28 and TRBJ1-2, with D hard to call. Trimming removed 6 bases from V and 2 bases from J, with 7 bases in between. Germline V CDR1 and CDR2: MDHEN, SYDVKM. The CDR3 has 12 amino acids. As DNA, the CDR3 is TGTGCCAGCAGCCCTACGAACTATGGCTACACCTTC. Translation: CASSPTNYGYTF.

This clone came up once. The genes are TRBV19 and TRBJ1-5; D unresolved. The CDR3 contains 15 residues. Trimming shortened V by 1 base and J by 3 bases, and 10 bases separated the two germline ends. CDR1 is LNHDA, CDR2 SQIVND, per germline (reference sequence). This CDR3 is CASSIGQINNQPQHF. DNA of the CDR3: TGTGCCAGTAGTATAGGCCAGATTAACAATCAGCCCCAGCATTTT.

This chain joins TRBV3-1 (or the pseudogene TRBV3-2) and TRBJ2-1, with D possibly TRBD2 on 6 matching bases. The length of the CDR3 is 13 residues. Trimming cost V 1 base and J 7 bases, with 8 bases left between them. CDR1 and CDR2 (germline): LGHDT, YNNKEL (reference sequence). CDR3 DNA: TGTGCCAGCAGCCAAGTCGGGGGAAATGAGCAGTTCTTC. Protein: CASSQVGGNEQFF.

The V gene is TRBV29-1, the J gene TRBJ2-3; TRBD2 matches 7 bases. The CDR3 has 16 amino acids. From germline, CDR1 is SQVTM and CDR2 ANQGSEA. V trimming: 3 bases; J trimming: 1 base; junction bases outside the gene matches: 10. Here the CDR3 DNA reads TGCAGCGTTGATATCGGAGGGCTAGCGGGCACAGATACGCAGTATTTT. It codes for CSVDIGGLAGTDTQYF.

The rearrangement links TRBV4-2 to TRBJ2-5; no reliable D call. Per the germline V gene, CDR1 is LGHNA and CDR2 is YNFKEQ. This CDR3 has 15 amino acids. Trimming took 0 bases from V and 5 from J, leaving 13 bases between them. CDR3 bases: TGTGCCAGCAGCCAAGATGGGCTACTTTGGGAGACCCAGTACTTC. It encodes CASSQDGLLWETQYF.

There are a few counts of this clone. This chain joins TRBV5-1 and TRBJ2-7, with TRBD1 identical over 11 bases. The CDR3 is 14 residues long. Germline CDR1 is SGHRS and CDR2 is YFSETQ. The trim removed 4 bases at V and 4 bases at J, leaving 4 bases unmatched. CDR3 nucleotide sequence: TGCGCCAGCAGCCACGGGACAGGGGGGTACGAGCAGTACTTC. It encodes CASSHGTGGYEQYF.

The chain links TRBV3-1 (or the pseudogene TRBV3-2) to TRBJ1-6; D gene uncertain. V dropped 7 bases and J dropped 5 bases, with 12 bases sitting between them. CDR3 length: 14 amino acids. Germline V gives CDR1 LGHDT, CDR2 YNNKEL (reference sequence). CDR3 sequence (DNA): TGTGCCAGCACCCTACGGCAAAATAATTCACCCCTCCACTTT. Its protein is CASTLRQNNSPLHF.

This chain joins TRBV19 and TRBJ2-2; a weak D match, TRBD1 (6 bases). This CDR3 is 15 amino acids long. Germline CDR1 is LNHDA and CDR2 is SQIVND (reference sequence). Trimming removed 4 bases at V and 4 bases at J, with 13 bases between. The CDR3 nucleotides are TGTGCCAGTAGTACCCACTCGGACAGCACCGGGGAGCTGTTTTTT. This gives the protein CASSTHSDSTGELFF.

The J gene is TRBJ2-7, the V gene TRBV20-1, with 11 bases lining up with TRBD1. The CDR3 runs to 14 residues. J gave up 7 bases and V 3 bases, and 8 bases lay outside the gene matches. Per the germline V gene, CDR1 is DFQATT and CDR2 is SNEGSKA (reference sequence). CDR3 bases: TGCAGTGCTAGTACCGGGACAGGGGGTTGGGAGCAGTACTTC. It yields the protein CSASTGTGGWEQYF.

This chain links TRBV28 with TRBJ1-2; D remains unclear. The CDR3 is made up of 14 amino acids. Trimming left V 2 bases short and J 1 base short, with 8 bases between. The germline CDR1 and CDR2 sequences are MDHEN and SYDVKM. The CDR3 loop reads CASSLPTGNYGYTF. The CDR3 DNA sequence: TGTGCCAGCAGTTTACCGACGGGTAACTATGGCTACACCTTC.

The sample holds a few counts of this clone. As DNA, the CDR3 is TGTGCCAGCAGCTCAGGACCCCGCCGGCGGGACTATGGCTACACCTTC. This encodes CASSSGPRRRDYGYTF. The chain combines TRBV7-9 with TRBJ1-2; D not resolved. Germline V gene sequence: CDR1 SEHNR, CDR2 FQNEAQ (reference sequence). CDR3 length equals 16 residues. The V gene lost 4 bases and the J gene lost 3 bases, with 18 bases spanning the gap.

The CDR3: CASSFGPRRYEQYF. The CDR3 region has the DNA TGTGCCAGCAGCTTTGGACCACGGAGATACGAGCAGTACTTC. The rearrangement joins TRBV7-9 to TRBJ2-7; D call uncertain. This CDR3 region has 14 residues. Per the germline V gene, CDR1 is SEHNR and CDR2 is FQNEAQ (reference sequence). The V and J ends lost 3 bases and 4 bases respectively, with 13 bases between them.